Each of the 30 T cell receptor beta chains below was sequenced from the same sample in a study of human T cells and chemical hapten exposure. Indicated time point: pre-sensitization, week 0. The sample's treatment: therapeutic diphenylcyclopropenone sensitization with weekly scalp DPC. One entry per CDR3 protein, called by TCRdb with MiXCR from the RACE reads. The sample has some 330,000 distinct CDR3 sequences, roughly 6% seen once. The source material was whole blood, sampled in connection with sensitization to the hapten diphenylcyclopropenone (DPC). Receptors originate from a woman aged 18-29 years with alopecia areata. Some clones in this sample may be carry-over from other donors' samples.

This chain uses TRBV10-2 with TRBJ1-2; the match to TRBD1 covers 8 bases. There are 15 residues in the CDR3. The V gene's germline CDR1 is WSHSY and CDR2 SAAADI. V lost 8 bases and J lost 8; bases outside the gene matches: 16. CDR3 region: CASSETYQGARGYTF. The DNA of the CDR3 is TGCGCCAGCTCCGAGACCTACCAGGGGGCAAGGGGCTACACCTTC.

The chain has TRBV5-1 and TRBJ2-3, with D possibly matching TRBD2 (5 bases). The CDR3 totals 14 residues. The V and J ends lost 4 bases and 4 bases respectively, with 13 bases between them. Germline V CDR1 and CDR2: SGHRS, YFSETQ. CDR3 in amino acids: CASSPGFGADTQYF. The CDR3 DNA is TGCGCCAGCAGCCCCGGGTTCGGGGCAGATACGCAGTATTTT.

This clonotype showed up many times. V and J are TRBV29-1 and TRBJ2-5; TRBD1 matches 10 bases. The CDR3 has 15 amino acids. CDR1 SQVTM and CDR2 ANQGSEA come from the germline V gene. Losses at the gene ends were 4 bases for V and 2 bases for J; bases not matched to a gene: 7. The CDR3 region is CSVGQGATEQETQYF. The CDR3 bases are TGCAGCGTTGGACAGGGGGCTACGGAGCAAGAGACCCAGTACTTC.

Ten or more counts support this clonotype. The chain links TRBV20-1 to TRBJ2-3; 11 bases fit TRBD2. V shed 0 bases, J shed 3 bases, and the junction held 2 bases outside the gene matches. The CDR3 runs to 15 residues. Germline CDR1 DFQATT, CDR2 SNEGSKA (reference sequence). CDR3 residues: CSARDSGGETDTQYF. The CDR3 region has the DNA TGCAGTGCTAGAGATAGCGGGGGGGAAACAGATACGCAGTATTTT.

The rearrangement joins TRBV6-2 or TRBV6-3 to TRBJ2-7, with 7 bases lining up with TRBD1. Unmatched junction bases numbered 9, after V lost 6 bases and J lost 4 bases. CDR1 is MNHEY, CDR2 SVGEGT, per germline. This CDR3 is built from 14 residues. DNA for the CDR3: TGTGCCAGCAGACAACTGACAGGGAAGTACGAGCAGTACTTC. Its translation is CASRQLTGKYEQYF.

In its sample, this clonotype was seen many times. The CDR3 bases are TGTGCCAGCAGCCCTAGCGGGGGACAAGAGACCCAGTACTTC. Its protein is CASSPSGGQETQYF. V is TRBV11-1 and J is TRBJ2-5, with 10 bases fitting TRBD2. The CDR3 consists of 14 residues. V dropped 5 bases and J dropped 2; count of bases not matched to a gene: 2. Germline CDR1 and CDR2: SGHAT and FQDESV (reference sequence).

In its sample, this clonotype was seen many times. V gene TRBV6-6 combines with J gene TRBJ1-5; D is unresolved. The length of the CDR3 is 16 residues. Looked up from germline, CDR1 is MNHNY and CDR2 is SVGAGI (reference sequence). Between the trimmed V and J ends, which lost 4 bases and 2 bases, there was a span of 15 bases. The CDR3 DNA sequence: TGTGCCAGCAGTTCCATAATGGGGATCGGCAATCAGCCCCAGCATTTT. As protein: CASSSIMGIGNQPQHF.

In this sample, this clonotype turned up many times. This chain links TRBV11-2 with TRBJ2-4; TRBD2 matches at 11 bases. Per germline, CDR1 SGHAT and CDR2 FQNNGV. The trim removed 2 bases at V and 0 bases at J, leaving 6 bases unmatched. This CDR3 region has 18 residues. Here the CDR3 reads CASSLTQLAGVAKNIQYF. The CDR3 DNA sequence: TGTGCCAGCAGCTTAACTCAACTAGCGGGGGTAGCCAAAAACATTCAGTACTTC.

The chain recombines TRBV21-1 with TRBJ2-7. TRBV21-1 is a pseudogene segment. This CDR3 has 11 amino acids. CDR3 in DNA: TGTGCCAGCAGGGAGTTATACGAGCAGTACTTC. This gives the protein CASRELYEQYF.

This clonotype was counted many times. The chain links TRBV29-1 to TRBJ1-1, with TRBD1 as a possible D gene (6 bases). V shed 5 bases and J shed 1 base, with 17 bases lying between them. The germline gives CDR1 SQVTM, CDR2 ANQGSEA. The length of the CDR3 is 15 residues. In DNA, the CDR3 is TGCAGCGTTCAGGGGAGGTTGAGAGAGAACACTGAAGCTTTCTTT. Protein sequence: CSVQGRLRENTEAFF.

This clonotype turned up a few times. CDR3 amino acids: CASTEQGTEPEAFF. In DNA, the CDR3 is TGTGCCAGCACCGAACAGGGGACAGAACCTGAAGCTTTCTTT. The chain recombines TRBV28 with TRBJ1-1, with 7 nucleotides matching TRBD1. The V segment lost 7 bases and the J segment 6 bases; nucleotides outside the gene matches: 11. The germline gives CDR1 MDHEN, CDR2 SYDVKM. The CDR3 covers 14 residues.

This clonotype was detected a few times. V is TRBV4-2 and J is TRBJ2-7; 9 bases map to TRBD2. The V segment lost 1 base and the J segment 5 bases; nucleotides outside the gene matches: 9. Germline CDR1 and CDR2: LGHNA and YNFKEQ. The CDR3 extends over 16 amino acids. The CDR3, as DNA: TGTGCCAGCAGCCAAGCCCCGGCGGGGGGGCCGGACGAGCAGTACTTC. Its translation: CASSQAPAGGPDEQYF.

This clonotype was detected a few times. The CDR3 DNA reads as TGTGCCAGCAGGGACAGGGGAATCTCCTACGAGCAGTACTTC. Its translation: CASRDRGISYEQYF. The chain uses TRBV28 and TRBJ2-7, with 9 bases aligning to TRBD1. Per the germline V gene, CDR1 is MDHEN and CDR2 is SYDVKM. V trimming: 6 bases; J trimming: 0 bases; junction bases outside the gene matches: 3. The CDR3 contains 14 residues.

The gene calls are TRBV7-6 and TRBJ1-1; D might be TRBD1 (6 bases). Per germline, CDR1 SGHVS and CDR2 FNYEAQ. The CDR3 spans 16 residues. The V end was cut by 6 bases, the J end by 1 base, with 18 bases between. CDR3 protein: CASRPTGKGPNTEAFF. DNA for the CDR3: TGTGCCAGCAGACCAACAGGGAAGGGACCGAACACTGAAGCTTTCTTT.

Written as DNA, the CDR3 is TGTGCCAGCAGCGTCATGGGGACCCCTTACAATGAGCAGTTCTTC. Encoded protein: CASSVMGTPYNEQFF. This chain connects TRBV7-2 to TRBJ2-1, with D tentatively TRBD1 or TRBD2 (5 bases each). This CDR3 comprises 15 residues. The V end was cut by 5 bases, the J end by 4 bases, with 15 bases between. CDR1 is SGHTA, CDR2 FQGNSA, per germline.

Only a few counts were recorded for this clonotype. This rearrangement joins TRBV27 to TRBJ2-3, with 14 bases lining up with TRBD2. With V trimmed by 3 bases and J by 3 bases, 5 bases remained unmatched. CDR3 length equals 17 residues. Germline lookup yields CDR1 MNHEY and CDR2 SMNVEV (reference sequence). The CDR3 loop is CASSLGLAGVGTDTQYF. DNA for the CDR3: TGTGCCAGCAGTTTGGGACTAGCGGGGGTGGGGACAGATACGCAGTATTTT.

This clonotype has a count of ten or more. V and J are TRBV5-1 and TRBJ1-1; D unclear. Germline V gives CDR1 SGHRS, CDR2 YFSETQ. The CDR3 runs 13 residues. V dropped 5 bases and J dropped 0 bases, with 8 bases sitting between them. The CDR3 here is CASRSGVNTEAFF. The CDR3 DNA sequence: TGCGCCAGCAGGAGTGGGGTGAACACTGAAGCTTTCTTT.

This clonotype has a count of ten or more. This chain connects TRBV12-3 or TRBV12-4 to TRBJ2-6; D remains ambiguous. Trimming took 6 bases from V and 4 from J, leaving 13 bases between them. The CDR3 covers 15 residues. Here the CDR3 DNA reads TGTGCCAGCAGCCCCAAGTTCTCAGGGGCCAACGTCCTGACTTTC. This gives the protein CASSPKFSGANVLTF.

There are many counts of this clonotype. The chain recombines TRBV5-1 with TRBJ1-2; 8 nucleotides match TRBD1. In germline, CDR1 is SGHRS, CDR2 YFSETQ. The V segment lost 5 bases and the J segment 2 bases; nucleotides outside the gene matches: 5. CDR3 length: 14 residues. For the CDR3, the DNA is TGCGCCAGCAGTTCGGGACAGGAGAACTATGGCTACACCTTC. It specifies CASSSGQENYGYTF.

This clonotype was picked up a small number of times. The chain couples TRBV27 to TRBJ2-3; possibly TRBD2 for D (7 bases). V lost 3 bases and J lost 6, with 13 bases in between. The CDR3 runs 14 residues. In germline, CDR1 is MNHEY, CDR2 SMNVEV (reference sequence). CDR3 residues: CASSFLGGADTQYF. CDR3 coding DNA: TGTGCCAGCAGTTTTCTAGGGGGGGCGGATACGCAGTATTTT.

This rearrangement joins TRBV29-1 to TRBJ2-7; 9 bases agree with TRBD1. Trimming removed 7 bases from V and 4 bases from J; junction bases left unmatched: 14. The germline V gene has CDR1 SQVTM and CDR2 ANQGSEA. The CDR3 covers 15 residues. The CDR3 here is CSALMTGGRAYEQYF. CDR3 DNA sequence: TGCAGCGCCCTTATGACAGGGGGGAGAGCATACGAGCAGTACTTC.

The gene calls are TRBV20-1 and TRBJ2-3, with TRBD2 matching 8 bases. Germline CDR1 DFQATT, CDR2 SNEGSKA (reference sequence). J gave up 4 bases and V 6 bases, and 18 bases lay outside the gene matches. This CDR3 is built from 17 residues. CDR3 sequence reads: CSAEATGGGIIADTQYF. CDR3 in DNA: TGCAGTGCCGAGGCTACCGGGGGGGGCATTATCGCAGATACGCAGTATTTT.

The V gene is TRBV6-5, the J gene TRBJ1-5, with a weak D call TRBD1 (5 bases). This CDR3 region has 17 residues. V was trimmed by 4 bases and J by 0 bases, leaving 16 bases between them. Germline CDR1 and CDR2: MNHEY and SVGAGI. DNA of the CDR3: TGTGCCAGCAGTTCCAAGGGGCCTAGATATAGCAATCAGCCCCAGCATTTT. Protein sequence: CASSSKGPRYSNQPQHF.

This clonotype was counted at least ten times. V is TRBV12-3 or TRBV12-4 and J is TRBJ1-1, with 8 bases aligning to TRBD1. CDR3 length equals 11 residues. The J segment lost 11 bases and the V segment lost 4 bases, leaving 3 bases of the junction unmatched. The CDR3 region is CASSSRQGAFF. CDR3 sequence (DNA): TGTGCCAGCAGTTCCAGACAGGGGGCTTTCTTT.

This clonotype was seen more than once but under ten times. CDR3: CASSQDIREGYEQYF. CDR3 coding DNA: TGTGCCAGCAGCCAAGATATACGCGAGGGGTACGAGCAGTACTTC. The gene calls are TRBV4-2 and TRBJ2-7, with D perhaps assigned TRBD1 or TRBD2 (5 bases each). The V end was cut by 0 bases, the J end by 4 bases, with 13 bases between. The germline V gene encodes CDR1 LGHNA and CDR2 YNFKEQ. The CDR3 runs to 15 residues.

For the CDR3, the DNA is TGTGCCAGCAGTGTTTCTAGAGTGGCAGATACGCAGTATTTT. Protein: CASSVSRVADTQYF. This chain links TRBV6-1 with TRBJ2-3, with D hard to call. Germline values: CDR1 MNHNS, CDR2 SASEGT. V lost 4 bases, J lost 4 bases, and 12 bases lay in between. There are 14 residues in the CDR3.

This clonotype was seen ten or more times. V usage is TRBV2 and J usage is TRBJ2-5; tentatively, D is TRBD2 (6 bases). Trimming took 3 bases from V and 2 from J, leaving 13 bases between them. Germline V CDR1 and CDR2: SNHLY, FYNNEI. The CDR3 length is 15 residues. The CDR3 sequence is CASSDVGGNQETQYF. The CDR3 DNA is TGTGCCAGCAGTGACGTTGGCGGGAATCAAGAGACCCAGTACTTC.

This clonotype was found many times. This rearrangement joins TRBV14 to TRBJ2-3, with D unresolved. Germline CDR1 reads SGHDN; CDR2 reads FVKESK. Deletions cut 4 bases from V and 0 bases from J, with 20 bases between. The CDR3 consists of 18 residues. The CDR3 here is CASSPGNVAALSTDTQYF. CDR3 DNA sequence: TGTGCCAGCAGCCCCGGAAACGTGGCAGCCCTTAGCACAGATACGCAGTATTTT.

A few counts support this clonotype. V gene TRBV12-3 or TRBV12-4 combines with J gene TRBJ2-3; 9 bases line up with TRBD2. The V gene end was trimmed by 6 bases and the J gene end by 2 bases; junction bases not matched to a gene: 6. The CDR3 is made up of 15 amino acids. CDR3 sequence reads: CASRERGAYTDTQYF. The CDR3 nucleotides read TGTGCCAGCAGGGAGCGGGGGGCATACACAGATACGCAGTATTTT.

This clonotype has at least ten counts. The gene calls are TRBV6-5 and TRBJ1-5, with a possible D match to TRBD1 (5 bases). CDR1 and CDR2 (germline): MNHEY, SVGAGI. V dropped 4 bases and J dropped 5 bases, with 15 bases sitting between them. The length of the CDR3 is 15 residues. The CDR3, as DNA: TGTGCCAGCAGTTTCCTTTTCGGAGGGGATCAGCCCCAGCATTTT. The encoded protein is CASSFLFGGDQPQHF.